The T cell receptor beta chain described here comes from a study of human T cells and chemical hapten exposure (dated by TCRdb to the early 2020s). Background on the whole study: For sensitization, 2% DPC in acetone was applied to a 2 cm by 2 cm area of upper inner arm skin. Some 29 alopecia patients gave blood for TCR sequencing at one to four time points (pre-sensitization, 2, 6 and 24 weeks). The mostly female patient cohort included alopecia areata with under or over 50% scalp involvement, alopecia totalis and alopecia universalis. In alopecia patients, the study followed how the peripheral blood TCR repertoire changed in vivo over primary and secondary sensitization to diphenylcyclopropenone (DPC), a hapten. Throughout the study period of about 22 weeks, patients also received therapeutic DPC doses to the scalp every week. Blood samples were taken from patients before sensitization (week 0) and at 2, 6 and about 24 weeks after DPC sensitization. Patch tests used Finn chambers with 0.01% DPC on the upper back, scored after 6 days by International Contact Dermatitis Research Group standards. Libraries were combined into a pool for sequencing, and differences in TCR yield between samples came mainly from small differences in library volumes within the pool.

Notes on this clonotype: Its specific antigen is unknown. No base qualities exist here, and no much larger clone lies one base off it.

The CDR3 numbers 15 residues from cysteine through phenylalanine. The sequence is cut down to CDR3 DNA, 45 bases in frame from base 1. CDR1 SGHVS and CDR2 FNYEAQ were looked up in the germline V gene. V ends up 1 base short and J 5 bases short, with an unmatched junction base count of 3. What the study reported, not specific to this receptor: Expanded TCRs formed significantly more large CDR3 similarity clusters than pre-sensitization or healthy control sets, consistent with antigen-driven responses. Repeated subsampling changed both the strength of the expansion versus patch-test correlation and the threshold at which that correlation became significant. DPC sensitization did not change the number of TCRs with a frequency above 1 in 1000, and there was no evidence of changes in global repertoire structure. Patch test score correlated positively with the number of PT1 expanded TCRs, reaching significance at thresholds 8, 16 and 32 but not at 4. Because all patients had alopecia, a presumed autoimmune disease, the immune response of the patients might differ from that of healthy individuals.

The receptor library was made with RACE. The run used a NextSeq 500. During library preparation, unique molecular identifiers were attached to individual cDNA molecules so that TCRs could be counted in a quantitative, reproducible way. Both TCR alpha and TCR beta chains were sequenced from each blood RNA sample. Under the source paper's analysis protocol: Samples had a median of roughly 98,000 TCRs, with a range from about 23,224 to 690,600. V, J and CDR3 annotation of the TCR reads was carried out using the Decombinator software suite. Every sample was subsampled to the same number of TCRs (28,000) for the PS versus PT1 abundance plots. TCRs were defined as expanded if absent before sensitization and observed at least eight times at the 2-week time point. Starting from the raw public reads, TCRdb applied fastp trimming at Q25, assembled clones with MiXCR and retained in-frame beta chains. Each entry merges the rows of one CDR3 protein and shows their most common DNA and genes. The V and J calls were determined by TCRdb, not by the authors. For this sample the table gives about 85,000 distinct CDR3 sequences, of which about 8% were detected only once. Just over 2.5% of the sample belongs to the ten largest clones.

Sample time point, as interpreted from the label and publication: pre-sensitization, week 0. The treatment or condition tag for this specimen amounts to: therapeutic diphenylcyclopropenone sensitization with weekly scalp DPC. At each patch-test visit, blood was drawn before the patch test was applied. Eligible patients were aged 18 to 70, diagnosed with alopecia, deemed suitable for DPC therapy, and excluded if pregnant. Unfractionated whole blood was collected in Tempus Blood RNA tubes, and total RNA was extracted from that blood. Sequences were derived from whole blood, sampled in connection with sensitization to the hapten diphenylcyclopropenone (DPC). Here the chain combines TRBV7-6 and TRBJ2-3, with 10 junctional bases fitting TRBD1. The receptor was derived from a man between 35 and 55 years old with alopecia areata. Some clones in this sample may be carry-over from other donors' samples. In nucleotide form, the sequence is TGTGCCAGCAGCTTAGGACAGGGGGCAGGAGATACGCAGTATTTT. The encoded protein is CASSLGQGAGDTQYF.